This T cell receptor (beta chain) was profiled in a study of T cells in Graves' hyperthyroidism and ophthalmopathy. This clonotype was counted at least ten times. Its antigen is still unknown. Study-wide findings and caveats: Onset of ophthalmopathy came a median around 6.2 months after the model predicted it.

The CDR3 runs to 13 residues. Germline V CDR1 and CDR2: SNHLY, FYNNEI. V lost 6 bases to trimming and J lost 5 bases; unmatched junction nucleotides: 4. Amplification targeted TCR beta CDR3 regions from RNA transcripts. Using the HTBI primer set, a first-round RT-PCR was run on the TCR CDR3. TCRdb itself ran the multiplex PCR reads through MiXCR, one entry per CDR3 protein. The top ten hold around 13% of the sample, which has 620,000 or so distinct CDR3 sequences, about 14% seen once. PBMCs were sourced from approximately 9.3 ml fresh peripheral blood. Sequencing was carried out using blood. V is TRBV2 and J is TRBJ2-5; 9 bases line up with TRBD2. The TCR was taken from a woman in her 50s with Graves' ophthalmopathy. The DNA for the CDR3 is TGTGCCAGCAGAAGCGGGAGGAAGGAGACCCAGTACTTC. Protein sequence: CASRSGRKETQYF.